This T cell receptor beta chain appears in the sequencing data of a study of blood T cell repertoires in COVID-19 (dated by TCRdb to 2018 to 2021). With respect to the entire study: Samples covering the acute and convalescent phases of COVID-19 were provided by collaborators in the United States, Italy and Spain. Where available, HLA class I and class II types were taken from metadata supplied by the sample provider and were not determined by assay-based typing. Subjects who had been exposed to COVID-19, were actively infected with it, or had recovered from it provided the deeply sampled blood TCRbeta repertoires that made up the dataset. Sample metadata almost always included a de-identified subject ID, COVID-19 status, age in years and sex. The samples were drawn from two sources: the first 160 participants of the ongoing ImmuneRACE study, and 1,200 or so subjects contributed by 6 global collaborators. The prospective study material was composed of cDNA or gDNA derived from T cells, B-cell-depleted T cells, or PBMCs. The repertoires were released in a freely available public database intended as a resource for research on the immune response to SARS-CoV-2. Overall study results and their limits: How much clinical and demographic metadata was included differed by source and by participant, and the metadata was provided uncurated.

Whole blood was collected in K2EDTA tubes by collaborating institutions according to the institutions' own protocols. For TCRbeta analysis, collaborators shipped samples in one of three forms: frozen whole blood, isolated PBMCs, or DNA extracted from either of those sample types. TCRbeta CDR3 regions were amplified from genomic DNA using the immunoSEQ Assay, a bias-controlled multiplex PCR. In the paper's pipeline: The number of nucleated cells in each sample was estimated by amplification of reference gene primers within the assay. Sequence reads were collapsed and filtered to measure the absolute abundance of every unique TCRbeta CDR3 rearrangement. Productive Simpson clonality was computed per sample as the square root of Simpson's diversity index over productive rearrangements. Sourced from immuneACCESS, this table was stored by TCRdb with only in-frame sequences that have V and J called. A share of the clones is absent; for the studies checked, an unresolved V gene accounts for under half, and the remainder has no known explanation. V and J calls and clone size are those listed in that table; D and trimming were worked out from the DNA. Within this sample are more than 45,000 clones, with just under 85% of them counted one time only. The top ten hold more than 13% of the sample.

Notes on this clone: This receptor's antigen is unknown. One base away there is no much larger clone; base qualities are not given.

From a lookup of the germline V gene (reference sequence), CDR1 and CDR2 are SEHNR and FQNEAQ. The CDR3 measures 12 amino acids from cysteine to phenylalanine. The CDR3 DNA has 36 bases and is translated from base 1. The V and J ends are trimmed by 2 bases and 5 bases, leaving 6 bases between them. The origin of this receptor is a human donor in a cohort sampled during active COVID-19. The chain is encoded by TRBV7-9 joined to TRBJ2-5; possibly the D gene is TRBD2, per 5 matching bases. Sequenced input: peripheral blood. The sequence in DNA is TGTGCCAGCAGCTTAAGGAGGGAGACCCAGTACTTC. Translated, this gives CASSLRRETQYF.